The 9 T cell receptor beta chains below were found in one sample sequenced in a study of blood T cell repertoires in COVID-19. Assay: immunoSEQ multiplex PCR; the TCRdb copy retains only in-frame clones and omits some. This table holds 95,000 to 130,000 clones, around four fifths found once. Sequencing was carried out using peripheral blood. The receptors originated from a young man with acute or convalescent COVID-19.

The chain recombines TRBV11-2 with TRBJ1-2; no clear D. Trimming removed 1 base from V and 2 bases from J, with 8 bases in between. Per germline, CDR1 SGHAT and CDR2 FQNNGV. The CDR3 contains 14 residues. CDR3 sequence reads: CASSLGTGNYGYTF. CDR3 nucleotides: TGTGCCAGCAGCTTAGGAACGGGAAACTATGGCTACACCTTC.

CDR3 in amino acids: CACSPGASGANVLTF. DNA for the CDR3: TGTGCCTGCTCCCCTGGGGCCTCTGGGGCCAACGTCCTGACTTTC. The genes are TRBV9 and TRBJ2-6; tentative D call: TRBD1 (5 bases). The CDR3 has 15 residues. Trimming pared 10 bases from V and 0 bases from J, leaving 14 bases between. The germline V gene has CDR1 SGDLS and CDR2 YYNGEE.

The J gene is TRBJ2-1, the V gene TRBV7-3; 8 nucleotides agree with TRBD1. V lost 6 bases, J lost 6 bases, and 7 bases stayed unmatched. CDR1 and CDR2 (germline): SGHTA, FQGTGA. This CDR3 is built from 14 residues. CDR3 in amino acids: CASRMGQVTNEQFF. For the CDR3, the DNA is TGTGCCAGCAGGATGGGACAGGTGACCAATGAGCAGTTCTTC.

This chain uses TRBV25-1 with TRBJ2-3; 9 nucleotides match TRBD2. Germline V CDR1 and CDR2: MGHDK, SYGVNS. This CDR3 has 14 residues. V lost 3 bases to trimming and J lost 7 bases; unmatched junction nucleotides: 5. The CDR3 loop reads CASSDPGLAYTQYF. In DNA, the CDR3 is TGTGCCAGCAGTGACCCGGGACTAGCCTATACGCAGTATTTT.

The chain carries TRBV5-8 and TRBJ2-2; 10 nucleotides align to TRBD2. With V trimmed by 4 bases and J by 1 base, 1 base remained unmatched. Per germline, CDR1 SGHTS and CDR2 YDEGEE. CDR3 length: 15 residues. The DNA of the CDR3 is TGTGCCAGCAGCATAGCGGGGGGGAACACCGGGGAGCTGTTTTTT. This codes for CASSIAGGNTGELFF.

The chain employs TRBV11-2 and TRBJ1-1; possibly TRBD1 for D (6 bases). Trimming pared 5 bases from V and 4 bases from J, leaving 14 bases between. The CDR3 consists of 14 residues. Germline loops: CDR1 SGHAT, CDR2 FQNNGV. CDR3 in amino acids: CASSRQVGSTEAFF. CDR3 nucleotides: TGTGCCAGCAGCCGACAGGTGGGGAGCACTGAAGCTTTCTTT.

This chain uses TRBV6-5 with TRBJ2-5; 10 positions agree with TRBD2. CDR3 length: 15 amino acids. The germline V gene encodes CDR1 MNHEY and CDR2 SVGAGI. V shed 10 bases and J 5 bases; nucleotides not matched to a gene: 13. The CDR3 loop reads CATLLAGFAGETQYF. CDR3 nucleotides: TGTGCCACCCTACTAGCGGGGTTTGCAGGGGAGACCCAGTACTTC.

The gene calls are TRBV9 and TRBJ2-1; D is ambiguous. The V gene lost 0 bases and the J gene lost 4 bases, with 5 bases spanning the gap. CDR3 length equals 13 residues. Germline lookup yields CDR1 SGDLS and CDR2 YYNGEE. The CDR3 bases are TGTGCCAGCAGCGTAGGTAGTTACAATGAGCAGTTCTTC. Translation gives CASSVGSYNEQFF.

The chain joins TRBV3-1 (or the pseudogene TRBV3-2) to TRBJ2-7, with D perhaps matching TRBD1 (6 bases). The ends were cut back, 5 bases at V and 3 bases at J, with 17 bases in the middle. The V gene's germline CDR1 is LGHDT and CDR2 YNNKEL (reference sequence). CDR3 length equals 15 residues. The CDR3 DNA sequence: TGTGCCAGCAGCAAAAAAGGGACAACAGTCTACGAGCAGTACTTC. This codes for CASSKKGTTVYEQYF.